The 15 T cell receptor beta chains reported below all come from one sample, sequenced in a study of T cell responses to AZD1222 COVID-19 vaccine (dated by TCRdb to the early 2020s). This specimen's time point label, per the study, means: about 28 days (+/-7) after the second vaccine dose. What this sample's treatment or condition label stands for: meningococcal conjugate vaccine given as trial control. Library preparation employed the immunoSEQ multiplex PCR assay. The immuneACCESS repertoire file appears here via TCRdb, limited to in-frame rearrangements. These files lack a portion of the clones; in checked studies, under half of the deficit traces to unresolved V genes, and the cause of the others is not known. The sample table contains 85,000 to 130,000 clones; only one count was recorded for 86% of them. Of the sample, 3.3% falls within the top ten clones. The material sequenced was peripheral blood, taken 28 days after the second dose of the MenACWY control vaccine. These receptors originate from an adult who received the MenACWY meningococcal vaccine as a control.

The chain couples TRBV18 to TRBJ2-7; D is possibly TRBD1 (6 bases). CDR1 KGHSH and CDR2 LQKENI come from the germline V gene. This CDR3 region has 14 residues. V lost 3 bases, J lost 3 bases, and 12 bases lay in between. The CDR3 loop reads CASSPGQTIYEQYF. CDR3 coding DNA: TGTGCCAGCTCACCTGGACAGACCATCTACGAGCAGTACTTC.

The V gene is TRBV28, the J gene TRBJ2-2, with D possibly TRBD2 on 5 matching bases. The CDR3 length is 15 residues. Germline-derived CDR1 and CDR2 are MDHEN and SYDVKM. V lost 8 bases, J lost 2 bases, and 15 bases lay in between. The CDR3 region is CASAGGDRNTGELFF. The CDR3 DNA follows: TGTGCCAGCGCGGGCGGCGACCGCAACACCGGGGAGCTGTTTTTT.

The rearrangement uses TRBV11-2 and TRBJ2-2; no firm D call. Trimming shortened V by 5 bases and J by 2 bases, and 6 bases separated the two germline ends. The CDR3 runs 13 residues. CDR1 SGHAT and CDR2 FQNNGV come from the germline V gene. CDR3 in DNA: TGTGCCAGCAGCGGTACCAACACCGGGGAGCTGTTTTTT. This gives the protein CASSGTNTGELFF. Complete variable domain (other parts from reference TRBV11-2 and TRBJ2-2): EAGVAQSPRYKIIEKRQSVAFWCNPISGHATLYWYQQILGQGPKLLIQFQNNGVVDDSQLPKDRFSAERLKGVDSTLKIQPAKLEDSAVYLCASSGTNTGELFFGEGSRLTVL.

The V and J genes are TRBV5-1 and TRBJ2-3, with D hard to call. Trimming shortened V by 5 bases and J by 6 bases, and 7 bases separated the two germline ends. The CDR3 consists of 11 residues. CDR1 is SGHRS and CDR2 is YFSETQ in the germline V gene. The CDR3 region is CASRFGDTQYF. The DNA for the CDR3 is TGCGCCAGCAGGTTCGGGGATACGCAGTATTTT.

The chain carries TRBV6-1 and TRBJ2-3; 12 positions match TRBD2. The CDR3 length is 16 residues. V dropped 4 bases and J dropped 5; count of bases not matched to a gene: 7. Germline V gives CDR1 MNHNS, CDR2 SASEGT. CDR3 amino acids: CASSALAGGPVDTQYF. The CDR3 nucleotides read TGTGCCAGCAGTGCCCTAGCGGGGGGGCCTGTAGATACGCAGTATTTT.

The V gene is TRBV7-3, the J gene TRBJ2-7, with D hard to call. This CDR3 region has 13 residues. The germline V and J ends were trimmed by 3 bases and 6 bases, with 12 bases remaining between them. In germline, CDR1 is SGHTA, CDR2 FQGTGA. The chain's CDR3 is CASSLIMGAEQYF. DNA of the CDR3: TGTGCCAGCAGCTTGATAATGGGTGCCGAGCAGTACTTC.

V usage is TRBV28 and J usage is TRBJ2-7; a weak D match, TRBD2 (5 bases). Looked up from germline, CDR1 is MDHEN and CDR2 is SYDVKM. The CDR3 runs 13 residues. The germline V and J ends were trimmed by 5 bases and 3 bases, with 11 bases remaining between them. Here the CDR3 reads CASSPGINYEQYF. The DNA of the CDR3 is TGTGCCAGCAGTCCGGGGATCAACTACGAGCAGTACTTC.

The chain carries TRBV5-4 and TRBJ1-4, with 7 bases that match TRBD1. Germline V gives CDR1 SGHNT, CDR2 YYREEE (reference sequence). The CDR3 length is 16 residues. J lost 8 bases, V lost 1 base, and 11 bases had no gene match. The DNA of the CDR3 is TGTGCCAGCAGCTTGTATGGAGGGGGCTTGGGGGAAAAACTGTTTTTT. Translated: CASSLYGGGLGEKLFF.

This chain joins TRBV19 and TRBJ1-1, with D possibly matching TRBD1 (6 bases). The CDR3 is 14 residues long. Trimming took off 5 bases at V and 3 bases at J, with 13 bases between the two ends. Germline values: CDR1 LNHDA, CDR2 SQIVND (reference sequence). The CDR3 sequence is CASSPQQGHTEAFF. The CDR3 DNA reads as TGTGCCAGTAGTCCTCAACAGGGACACACTGAAGCTTTCTTT. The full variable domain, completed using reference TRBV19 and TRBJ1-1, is DGGITQSPKYLFRKEGQNVTLSCEQNLNHDAMYWYRQDPGQGLRLIYYSQIVNDFQKGDIAEGYSVSREKKESFPLTVTSAQKNPTAFYLCASSPQQGHTEAFFGQGTRLTVV.

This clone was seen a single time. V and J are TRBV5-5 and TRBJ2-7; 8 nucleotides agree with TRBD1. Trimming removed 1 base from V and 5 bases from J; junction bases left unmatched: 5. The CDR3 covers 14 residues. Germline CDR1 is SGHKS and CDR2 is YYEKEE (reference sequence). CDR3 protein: CASSLQGARDEQYF. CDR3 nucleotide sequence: TGTGCCAGCAGCTTGCAGGGGGCGAGGGACGAGCAGTACTTC.

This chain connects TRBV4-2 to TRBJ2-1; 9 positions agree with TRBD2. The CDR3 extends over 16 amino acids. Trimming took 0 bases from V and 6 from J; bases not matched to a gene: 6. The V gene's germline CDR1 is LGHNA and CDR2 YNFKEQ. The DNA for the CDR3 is TGTGCCAGCAGCCAAGAAGGCGGGGGGGCAAGCAATGAGCAGTTCTTC. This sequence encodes CASSQEGGGASNEQFF.

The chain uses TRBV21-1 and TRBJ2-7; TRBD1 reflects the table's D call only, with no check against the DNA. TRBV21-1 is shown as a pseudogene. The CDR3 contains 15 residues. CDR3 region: CASSRGTGCSYEQYF. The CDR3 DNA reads TGTGCCAGCAGCCGAGGGACAGGGTGCTCCTACGAGCAGTACTTC.

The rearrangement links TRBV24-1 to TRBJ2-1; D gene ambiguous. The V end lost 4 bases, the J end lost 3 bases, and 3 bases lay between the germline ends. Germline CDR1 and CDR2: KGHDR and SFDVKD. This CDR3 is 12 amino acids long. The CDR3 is CATSEGYNEQFF. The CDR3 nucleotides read TGTGCCACCAGTGAAGGCTACAATGAGCAGTTCTTC.

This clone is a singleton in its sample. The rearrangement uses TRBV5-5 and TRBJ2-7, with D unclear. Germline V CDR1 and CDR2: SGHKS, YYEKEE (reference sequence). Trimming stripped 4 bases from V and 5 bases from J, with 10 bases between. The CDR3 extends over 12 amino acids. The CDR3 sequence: CASSPSGHEQYF. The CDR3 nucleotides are TGTGCCAGCAGCCCGTCTGGCCACGAGCAGTACTTC.

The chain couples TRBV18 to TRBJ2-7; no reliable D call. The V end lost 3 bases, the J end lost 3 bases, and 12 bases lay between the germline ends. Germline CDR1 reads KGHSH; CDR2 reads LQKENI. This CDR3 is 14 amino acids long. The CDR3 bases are TGTGCCAGCTCACCCTCCACCGTAGGCTACGAGCAGTACTTC. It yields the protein CASSPSTVGYEQYF. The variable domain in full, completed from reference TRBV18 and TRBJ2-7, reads NAGVMQNPRHLVRRRGQEARLRCSPMKGHSHVYWYRQLPEEGLKFMVYLQKENIIDESGMPKERFSAEFPKEGPSILRIQQVVRGDSAAYFCASSPSTVGYEQYFGPGTRLTVT.